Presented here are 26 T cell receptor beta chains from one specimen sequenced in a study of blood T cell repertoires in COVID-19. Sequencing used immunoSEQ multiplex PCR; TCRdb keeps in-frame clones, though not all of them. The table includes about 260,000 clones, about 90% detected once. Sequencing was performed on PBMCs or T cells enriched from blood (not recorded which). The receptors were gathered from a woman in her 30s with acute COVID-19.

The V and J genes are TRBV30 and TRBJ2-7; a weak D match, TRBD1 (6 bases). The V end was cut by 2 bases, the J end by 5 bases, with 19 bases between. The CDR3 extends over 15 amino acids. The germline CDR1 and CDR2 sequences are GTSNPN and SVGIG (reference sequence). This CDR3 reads CAWSSGTLKGNEQYF. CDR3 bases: TGTGCCTGGAGTTCCGGGACACTGAAAGGCAACGAGCAGTACTTC.

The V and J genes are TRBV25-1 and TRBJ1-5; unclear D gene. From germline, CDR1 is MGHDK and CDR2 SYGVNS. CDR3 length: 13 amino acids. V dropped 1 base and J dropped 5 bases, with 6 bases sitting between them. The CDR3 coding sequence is TGTGCCAGCAGTGAATTAATCGATCAGCCCCAGCATTTT. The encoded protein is CASSELIDQPQHF.

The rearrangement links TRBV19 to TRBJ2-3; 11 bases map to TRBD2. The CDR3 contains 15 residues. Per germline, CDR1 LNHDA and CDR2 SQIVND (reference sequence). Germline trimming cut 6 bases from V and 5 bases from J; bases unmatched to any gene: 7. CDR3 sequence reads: CASSPTGLAGDTQYF. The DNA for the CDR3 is TGTGCCAGTAGCCCAACCGGACTAGCGGGAGATACGCAGTATTTT.

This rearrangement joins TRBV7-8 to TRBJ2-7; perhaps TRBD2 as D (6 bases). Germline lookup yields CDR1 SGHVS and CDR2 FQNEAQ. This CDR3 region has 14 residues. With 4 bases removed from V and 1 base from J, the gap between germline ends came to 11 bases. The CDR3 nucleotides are TGTGCCAGCAGCTCTAAAGCGGGTTCCTACGAGCAGTACTTC. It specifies CASSSKAGSYEQYF.

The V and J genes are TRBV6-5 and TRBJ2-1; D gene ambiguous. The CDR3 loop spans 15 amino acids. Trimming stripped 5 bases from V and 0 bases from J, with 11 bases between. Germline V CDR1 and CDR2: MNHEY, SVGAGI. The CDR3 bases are TGTGCCAGCAGTCCTTCGCGGAGCTCCTACAATGAGCAGTTCTTC. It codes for CASSPSRSSYNEQFF.

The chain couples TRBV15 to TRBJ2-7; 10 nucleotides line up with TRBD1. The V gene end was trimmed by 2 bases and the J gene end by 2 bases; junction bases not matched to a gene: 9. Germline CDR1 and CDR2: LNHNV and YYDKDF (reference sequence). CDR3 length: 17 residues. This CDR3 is CATSRSGQGGTPYEQYF. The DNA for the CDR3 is TGTGCCACCAGCAGAAGCGGACAGGGGGGGACCCCCTACGAGCAGTACTTC.

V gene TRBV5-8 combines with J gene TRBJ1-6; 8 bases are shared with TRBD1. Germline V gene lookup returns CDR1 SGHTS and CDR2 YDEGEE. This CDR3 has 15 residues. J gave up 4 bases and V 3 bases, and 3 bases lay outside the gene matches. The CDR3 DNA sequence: TGTGCCAGCAGCTCGGACAGGGTGTATAATTCACCCCTCCACTTT. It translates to CASSSDRVYNSPLHF.

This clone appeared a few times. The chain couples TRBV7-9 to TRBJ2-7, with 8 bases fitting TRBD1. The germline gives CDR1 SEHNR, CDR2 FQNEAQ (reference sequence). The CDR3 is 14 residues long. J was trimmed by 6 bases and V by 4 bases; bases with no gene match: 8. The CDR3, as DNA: TGTGCCAGCAGCTCGAAGACAGGGGTTTCCGAGCAGTACTTC. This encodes CASSSKTGVSEQYF.

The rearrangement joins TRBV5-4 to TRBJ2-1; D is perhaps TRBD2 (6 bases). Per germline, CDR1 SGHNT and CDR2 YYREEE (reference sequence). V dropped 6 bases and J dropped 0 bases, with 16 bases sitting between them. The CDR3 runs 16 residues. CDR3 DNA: TGTGCCAGCACCCAAGAGGGAGGTACCTCCTACAATGAGCAGTTCTTC. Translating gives CASTQEGGTSYNEQFF.

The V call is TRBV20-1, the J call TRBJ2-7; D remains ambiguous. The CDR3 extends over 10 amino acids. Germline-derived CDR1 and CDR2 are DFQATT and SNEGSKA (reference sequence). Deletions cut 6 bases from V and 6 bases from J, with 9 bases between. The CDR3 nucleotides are TGCAGTGCCCGTCTGCGCGAGCAGTACTTC. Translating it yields CSARLREQYF.

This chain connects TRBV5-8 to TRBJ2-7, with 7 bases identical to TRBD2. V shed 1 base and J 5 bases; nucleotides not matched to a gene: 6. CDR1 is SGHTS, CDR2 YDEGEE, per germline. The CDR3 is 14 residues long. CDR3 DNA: TGTGCCAGCAGCTTGTTGGGAGGGAGGAACGAGCAGTACTTC. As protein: CASSLLGGRNEQYF.

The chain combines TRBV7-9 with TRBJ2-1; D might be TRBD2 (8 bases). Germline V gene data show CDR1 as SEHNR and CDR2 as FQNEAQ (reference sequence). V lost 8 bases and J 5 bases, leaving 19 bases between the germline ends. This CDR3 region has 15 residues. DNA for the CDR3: TGTGCCAGCTCAGGGGGGCTAGCGGGTAACAATGAGCAGTTCTTC. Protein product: CASSGGLAGNNEQFF.

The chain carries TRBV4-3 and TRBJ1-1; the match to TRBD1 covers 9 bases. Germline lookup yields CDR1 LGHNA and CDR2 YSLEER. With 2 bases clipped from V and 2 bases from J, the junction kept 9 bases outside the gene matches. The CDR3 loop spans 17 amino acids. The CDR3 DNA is TGCGCCAGCAGCCAAAACATACAGGGGGCCTCAAACACTGAAGCTTTCTTT. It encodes CASSQNIQGASNTEAFF.

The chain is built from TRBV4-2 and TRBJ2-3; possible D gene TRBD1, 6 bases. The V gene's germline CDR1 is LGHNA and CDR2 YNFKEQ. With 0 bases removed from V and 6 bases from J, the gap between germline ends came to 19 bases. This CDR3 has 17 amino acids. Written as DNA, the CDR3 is TGTGCCAGCAGCCAAGAATGGGGCTCAGGGGTTCTGGATACGCAGTATTTT. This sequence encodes CASSQEWGSGVLDTQYF.

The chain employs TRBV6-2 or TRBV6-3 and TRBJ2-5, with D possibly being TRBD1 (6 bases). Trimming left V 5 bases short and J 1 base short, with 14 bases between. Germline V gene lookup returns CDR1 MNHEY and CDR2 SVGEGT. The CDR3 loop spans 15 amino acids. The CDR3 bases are TGTGCCAGCAGTAATCCGGGACACATCCAAGAGACCCAGTACTTC. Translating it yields CASSNPGHIQETQYF.

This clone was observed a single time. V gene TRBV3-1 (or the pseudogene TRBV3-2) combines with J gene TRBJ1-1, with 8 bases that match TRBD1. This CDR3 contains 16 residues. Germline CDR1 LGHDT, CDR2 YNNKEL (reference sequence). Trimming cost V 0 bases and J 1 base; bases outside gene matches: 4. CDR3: CASSQDLGQGNTEAFF. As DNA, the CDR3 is TGTGCCAGCAGCCAAGATTTAGGACAGGGGAACACTGAAGCTTTCTTT.

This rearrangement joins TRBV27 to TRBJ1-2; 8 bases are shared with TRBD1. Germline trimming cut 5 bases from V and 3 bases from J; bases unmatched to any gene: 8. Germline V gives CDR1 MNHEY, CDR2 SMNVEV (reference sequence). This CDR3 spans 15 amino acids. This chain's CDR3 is CASSMRPGGHYGYTF. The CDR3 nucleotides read TGTGCCAGCAGTATGAGGCCAGGGGGCCACTATGGCTACACCTTC.

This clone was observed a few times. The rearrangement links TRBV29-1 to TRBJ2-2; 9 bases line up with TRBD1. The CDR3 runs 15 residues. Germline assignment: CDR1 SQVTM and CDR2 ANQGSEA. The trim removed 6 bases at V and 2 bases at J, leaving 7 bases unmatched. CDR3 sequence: CSVGKDRGNTGELFF. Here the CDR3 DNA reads TGCAGCGTCGGTAAGGACAGGGGAAACACCGGGGAGCTGTTTTTT.

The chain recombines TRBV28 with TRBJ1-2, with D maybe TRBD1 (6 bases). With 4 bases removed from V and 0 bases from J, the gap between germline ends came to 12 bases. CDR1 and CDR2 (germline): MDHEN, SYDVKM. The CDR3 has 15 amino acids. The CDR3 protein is CASSSGAGSNYGYTF. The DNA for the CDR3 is TGTGCCAGCAGTTCAGGGGCAGGGTCTAACTATGGCTACACCTTC.

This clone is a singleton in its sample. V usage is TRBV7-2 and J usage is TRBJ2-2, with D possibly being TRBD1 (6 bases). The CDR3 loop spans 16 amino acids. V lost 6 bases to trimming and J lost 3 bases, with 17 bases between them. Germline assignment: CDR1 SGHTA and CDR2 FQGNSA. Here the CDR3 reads CASSSPRDTYTGELFF. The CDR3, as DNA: TGTGCCAGCAGTTCCCCCCGGGACACGTACACCGGGGAGCTGTTTTTT.

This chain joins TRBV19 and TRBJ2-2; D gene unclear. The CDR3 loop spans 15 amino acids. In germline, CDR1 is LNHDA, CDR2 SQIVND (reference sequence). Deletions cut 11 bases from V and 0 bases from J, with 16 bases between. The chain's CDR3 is CAAALRASNTGELFF. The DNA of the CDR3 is TGTGCCGCCGCTCTCCGCGCCTCGAACACCGGGGAGCTGTTTTTT. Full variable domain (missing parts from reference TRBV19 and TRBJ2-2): DGGITQSPKYLFRKEGQNVTLSCEQNLNHDAMYWYRQDPGQGLRLIYYSQIVNDFQKGDIAEGYSVSREKKESFPLTVTSAQKNPTAFYLCAAALRASNTGELFFGEGSRLTVL.

The CDR3 DNA follows: TGTGCCAGCAGTTTACTGACTAGCGGGAGGTACGAGCAGTACTTC. Amino acids: CASSLLTSGRYEQYF. This chain joins TRBV28 and TRBJ2-7, with TRBD2 matching over 13 bases. This CDR3 has 15 amino acids. V lost 2 bases and J lost 4; bases outside the gene matches: 2. CDR1 and CDR2 (germline): MDHEN, SYDVKM.

The CDR3 sequence: CASRGIGGRAEETQYF. For the CDR3, the DNA is TGCGCCAGCAGGGGGATCGGCGGGAGGGCGGAAGAGACCCAGTACTTC. V and J are TRBV5-1 and TRBJ2-5, with 9 bases lining up with TRBD2. The CDR3 runs to 16 residues. V lost 5 bases to trimming and J lost 3 bases; unmatched junction nucleotides: 11. CDR1 is SGHRS, CDR2 YFSETQ, per germline.

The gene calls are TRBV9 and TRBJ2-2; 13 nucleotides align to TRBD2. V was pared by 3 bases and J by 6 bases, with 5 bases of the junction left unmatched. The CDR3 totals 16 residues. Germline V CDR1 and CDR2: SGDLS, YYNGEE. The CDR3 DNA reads TGTGCCAGCAGCGGAATACTAGCGGGAGGGCCCGGGGAGCTGTTTTTT. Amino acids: CASSGILAGGPGELFF.

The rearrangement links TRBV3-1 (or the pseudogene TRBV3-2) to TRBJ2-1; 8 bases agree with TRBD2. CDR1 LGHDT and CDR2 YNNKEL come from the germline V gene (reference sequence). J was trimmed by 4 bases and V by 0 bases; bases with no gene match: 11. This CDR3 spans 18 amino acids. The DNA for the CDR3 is TGTGCCAGCAGCCAAGAAACAGCGGGAGTGTCTTGGTACAATGAGCAGTTCTTC. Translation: CASSQETAGVSWYNEQFF.

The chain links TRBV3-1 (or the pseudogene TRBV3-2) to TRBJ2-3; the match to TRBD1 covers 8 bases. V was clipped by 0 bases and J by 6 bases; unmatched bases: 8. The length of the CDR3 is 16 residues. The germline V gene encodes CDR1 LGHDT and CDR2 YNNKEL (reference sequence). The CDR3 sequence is CASSQDGGTGLDTQYF. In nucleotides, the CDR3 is TGTGCCAGCAGCCAAGATGGGGGGACAGGTTTGGATACGCAGTATTTT.